This record covers a single T cell receptor (beta chain). The record originates from a study of blood T cell repertoires in COVID-19. Assay: immunoSEQ multiplex PCR; the TCRdb copy retains only in-frame clones and omits some. The sample contains a few hundred thousand clones, roughly 87% of which appear only once. V lost 4 bases, J lost 2 bases, and 31 bases lay in between. The CDR3 sequence is 21 residues long. Per the germline V gene, CDR1 is LGHNA and CDR2 is YNFKEQ. The sample comprised PBMCs or T cells enriched from blood (not recorded which). The rearrangement links TRBV4-2 to TRBJ2-3; possible D gene TRBD1, 6 bases. The TCR comes from a woman aged 18-29 years who had recovered from COVID-19. CDR3 residues: CASSPYLGVALDQGLTDTQYF. The CDR3 DNA sequence: TGTGCCAGCAGCCCGTACCTAGGAGTAGCGCTCGATCAGGGGCTCACAGATACGCAGTATTTT.